The 11 T cell receptor beta chains below come from one sample, sequenced in a study of cytomegalovirus exposure and HLA in healthy donors. The PCR employed 60 Vbeta primers together with 13 Jbeta primers. Measured with immunoSEQ multiplex PCR; TCRdb has only the in-frame clones, and not every one. The data contain about 190,000 clones, more than 65% of them singletons. The sequencing input was PBMCs. Receptors were obtained from a man in his forties or fifties in good health and CMV-seronegative.

V is TRBV6-1 and J is TRBJ2-1, with 9 bases aligning to TRBD1. V trimming: 2 bases; J trimming: 7 bases; junction bases outside the gene matches: 6. The CDR3 has 15 amino acids. CDR1 and CDR2 from the germline V gene are MNHNS and SASEGT. Written as DNA, the CDR3 is TGTGCCAGCAGTGAATGGGGGGACAGGGCGAATGAGCAGTTCTTC. Its translation: CASSEWGDRANEQFF.

The chain uses TRBV9 and TRBJ2-2; 8 nucleotides match TRBD1. The CDR3 covers 14 residues. Germline V gene lookup returns CDR1 SGDLS and CDR2 YYNGEE. J gave up 0 bases and V 8 bases, and 3 bases lay outside the gene matches. The CDR3 loop reads CASQGAANTGELFF. CDR3 nucleotides: TGTGCCAGTCAGGGGGCAGCGAACACCGGGGAGCTGTTTTTT. The variable domain in full, with the rest retrieved from reference TRBV9 and TRBJ2-2, is DSGVTQTPKHLITATGQRVTLRCSPRSGDLSVYWYQQSLDQGLQFLIQYYNGEERAKGNILERFSAQQFPDLHSELNLSSLELGDSALYFCASQGAANTGELFFGEGSRLTVL.

The chain recombines TRBV10-2 with TRBJ2-1; 7 positions agree with TRBD1. After removal of 4 bases from V and 3 bases from J, the junction contained 9 bases not matched to a gene. This CDR3 region has 16 residues. Germline CDR1 reads WSHSY; CDR2 reads SAAADI. The chain's CDR3 is CASSAIRQGRYNEQFF. Written as DNA, the CDR3 is TGCGCCAGCAGTGCAATAAGACAGGGCCGCTACAATGAGCAGTTCTTC.

CDR3 bases: TGTGCCAGTACCACAGGGAGGGGAGGGAGCACAGATACGCAGTATTTT. It translates to CASTTGRGGSTDTQYF. This chain links TRBV19 with TRBJ2-3, with D tentatively TRBD2 (7 bases). Trimming left V 7 bases short and J 0 bases short, with 17 bases between. The germline V gene has CDR1 LNHDA and CDR2 SQIVND (reference sequence). CDR3 size: 16 residues.

V gene TRBV7-2 combines with J gene TRBJ1-2; D might be TRBD1 (6 bases). Germline V gene data show CDR1 as SGHTA and CDR2 as FQGNSA. The CDR3 length is 12 residues. V gave up 5 bases and J gave up 10 bases, with 14 bases separating them. The CDR3 DNA sequence: TGTGCCAGCAGCAGACGGGACAACGTCTACACCTTC. Translating it yields CASSRRDNVYTF. The whole variable domain, filled in from reference TRBV7-2 and TRBJ1-2, reads GAGVSQSPSNKVTEKGKDVELRCDPISGHTALYWYRQSLGQGLEFLIYFQGNSAPDKSGLPSDRFSAERTGGSVSTLTIQRTQQEDSAVYLCASSRRDNVYTFGSGTRLTVV.

This chain uses TRBV11-2 with TRBJ2-3, with TRBD2 matching 8 bases. V was pared by 0 bases and J by 7 bases, with 3 bases of the junction left unmatched. CDR3 length: 14 amino acids. Germline V lookup: CDR1 SGHAT, CDR2 FQNNGV. The CDR3 nucleotides are TGTGCCAGCAGCTTAGACGGGGGGGCGAATACGCAGTATTTT. This encodes CASSLDGGANTQYF.

The chain has TRBV4-3 and TRBJ1-5, with 8 bases matching TRBD1. The germline V gene encodes CDR1 LGHNA and CDR2 YSLEER. The V and J ends lost 0 bases and 6 bases, in that order; junction bases with no gene match: 4. The CDR3 is 15 residues long. CDR3 sequence reads: CASSQDRGPTQPQHF. The DNA of the CDR3 is TGCGCCAGCAGCCAAGACAGGGGGCCGACTCAGCCCCAGCATTTT.

V usage is TRBV7-6 and J usage is TRBJ2-1; D is ambiguous. CDR3 length: 12 amino acids. The V end was cut by 4 bases, the J end by 5 bases, with 6 bases between. Germline values: CDR1 SGHVS, CDR2 FNYEAQ. CDR3 region: CASSYRNNEQFF. CDR3 nucleotides: TGTGCCAGCAGCTATAGAAACAATGAGCAGTTCTTC.

The chain joins TRBV7-9 to TRBJ2-5; a possible D gene is TRBD2 (6 bases). Germline values: CDR1 SEHNR, CDR2 FQNEAQ (reference sequence). The CDR3 runs 15 residues. The germline V and J ends were trimmed by 5 bases and 4 bases, with 17 bases remaining between them. The DNA for the CDR3 is TGTGCCAGCAGCCCCTTAGGAGGGTCAATAGAGACCCAGTACTTC. It encodes CASSPLGGSIETQYF.

The genes are TRBV30 and TRBJ2-5, with D hard to call. The CDR3 has 12 residues. Trimming took off 4 bases at V and 0 bases at J, with 6 bases between the two ends. The germline gives CDR1 GTSNPN, CDR2 SVGIG (reference sequence). Here the CDR3 reads CAWTPYQETQYF. In DNA form, the CDR3 reads TGTGCCTGGACTCCGTACCAAGAGACCCAGTACTTC. Full variable domain (remainder filled in from reference TRBV30 and TRBJ2-5): SQTIHQWPATLVQPVGSPLSLECTVEGTSNPNLYWYRQAAGRGLQLLFYSVGIGQISSEVPQNLSASRPQDRQFILSSKKLLLSDSGFYLCAWTPYQETQYFGPGTRLLVL.

The chain couples TRBV9 to TRBJ2-2; 8 bases align to TRBD1. The CDR3 runs 16 residues. With V trimmed by 0 bases and J by 5 bases, 6 bases remained unmatched. Germline CDR1 and CDR2: SGDLS and YYNGEE. For the CDR3, the DNA is TGTGCCAGCAGCGTAGAAACAGGGGGAAGAACCGGGGAGCTGTTTTTT. The encoded protein is CASSVETGGRTGELFF. Looking up the rest from reference TRBV9 and TRBJ2-2 gives the full variable domain: DSGVTQTPKHLITATGQRVTLRCSPRSGDLSVYWYQQSLDQGLQFLIQYYNGEERAKGNILERFSAQQFPDLHSELNLSSLELGDSALYFCASSVETGGRTGELFFGEGSRLTVL.